These 27 T cell receptor beta chains came from one sample sequenced in a study of vaccination and CD4 T cells after COVID-19. Treatment described: roughly 10-day PBMC culture with coronavirus spike peptide pools or control peptides (ViraFEST assay). Cultured CD4+ T cells had their DNA profiled by the Oncomine TCR Beta short-read assay. TCRdb re-analysed the PCR reads in MiXCR, keeping a single row per CDR3 protein. The table includes under 15,000 distinct CDR3 sequences, around 41% detected once. These TCRs' antigens remain unknown. Material: CD4+ T cells from blood, cultured in vitro. These receptors were obtained from a human donor who had recovered from COVID-19.

The CDR3 sequence: CASRLLRGSLGDRYALNTEAFF. The CDR3 region has the DNA TGTGCCAGCAGACTCCTTAGGGGCTCCCTCGGGGACAGGTATGCATTGAACACTGAAGCTTTCTTT. V usage is TRBV27 and J usage is TRBJ1-1; 8 bases line up with TRBD1. The CDR3 consists of 22 residues. Germline V gives CDR1 MNHEY, CDR2 SMNVEV (reference sequence). V lost 6 bases, J lost 0 bases, and 27 bases stayed unmatched.

This clonotype occurred a few times. This chain connects TRBV6-1 to TRBJ1-6, with D perhaps TRBD1 (6 bases). V shed 5 bases and J shed 6 bases, with 17 bases lying between them. The CDR3 has 16 amino acids. Germline CDR1 is MNHNS and CDR2 is SASEGT. CDR3 nucleotides: TGTGCCAGCAGTCAACCCCGGGGGGGGGCTAATTCACCCCTCCACTTT. Its protein is CASSQPRGGANSPLHF.

This clonotype appeared once. The J gene is TRBJ2-1, the V gene TRBV6-2 or TRBV6-3, with D hard to call. The CDR3 is 14 amino acids. The V gene lost 0 bases and the J gene lost 5 bases, with 8 bases spanning the gap. The V gene's germline CDR1 is MNHEY and CDR2 SVGEGT. This CDR3 is CASSYSRSHNEQFF. DNA of the CDR3: TGTGCCAGCAGTTACTCACGGAGCCACAATGAGCAGTTCTTC.

J is TRBJ2-7 and V is TRBV6-5, with no clear D. Germline V gene sequence: CDR1 MNHEY, CDR2 SVGAGI. V gave up 4 bases and J gave up 3 bases, with 7 bases separating them. The CDR3 consists of 12 residues. The CDR3 sequence is CASSFGVYEQYF. As DNA, the CDR3 is TGTGCCAGCAGTTTTGGGGTCTACGAGCAGTACTTC.

The chain recombines TRBV11-2 with TRBJ2-3; D unclear. CDR1 is SGHAT and CDR2 is FQNNGV in the germline V gene. There are 15 residues in the CDR3. The V and J ends lost 1 base and 1 base respectively, with 9 bases between them. CDR3 region: CASSLGRVGTDTQYF. The DNA for the CDR3 is TGTGCCAGCAGCTTAGGTAGGGTTGGCACAGATACGCAGTATTTT. Full variable domain (missing parts from reference TRBV11-2 and TRBJ2-3): EAGVAQSPRYKIIEKRQSVAFWCNPISGHATLYWYQQILGQGPKLLIQFQNNGVVDDSQLPKDRFSAERLKGVDSTLKIQPAKLEDSAVYLCASSLGRVGTDTQYFGPGTRLTVL.

The rearrangement links TRBV6-2 or TRBV6-3 to TRBJ2-6, with 8 nucleotides matching TRBD1. Germline assignment: CDR1 MNHEY and CDR2 SVGEGT. V lost 4 bases to trimming and J lost 0 bases; unmatched junction nucleotides: 8. The CDR3 runs 18 residues. CDR3 DNA: TGTGCCAGCAGTTGGGGGACAGGTGACTTCTCTGGGGCCAACGTCCTGACTTTC. This encodes CASSWGTGDFSGANVLTF.

CDR3 DNA sequence: TGTGCCAGCACCTGGAGGTGGGGGTTGACTGAAGCTTTCTTT. Its protein is CASTWRWGLTEAFF. The V gene is TRBV27, the J gene TRBJ1-1, with a possible D match to TRBD1 (5 bases). The V end lost 7 bases, the J end lost 5 bases, and 17 bases lay between the germline ends. The CDR3 contains 14 residues. The germline CDR1 and CDR2 sequences are MNHEY and SMNVEV (reference sequence).

This clonotype is a singleton in its sample. The J gene is TRBJ2-3, the V gene TRBV6-1; 11 bases match TRBD1. The germline V gene has CDR1 MNHNS and CDR2 SASEGT. This CDR3 is 15 amino acids long. The V and J ends lost 6 bases and 3 bases, in that order; junction bases with no gene match: 5. The CDR3 here is CASREDRGQTDTQYF. As DNA, the CDR3 is TGTGCCAGCAGGGAGGACAGGGGGCAGACAGATACGCAGTATTTT.

This clonotype was counted between two and nine times. This sequence joins TRBV19 and TRBJ1-5; D is unresolved. With 3 bases removed from V and 4 bases from J, the gap between germline ends came to 7 bases. This CDR3 spans 13 amino acids. Germline CDR1 is LNHDA and CDR2 is SQIVND (reference sequence). DNA of the CDR3: TGTGCCAGTAGTATCGGAGGAAATCAGCCCCAGCATTTT. This sequence encodes CASSIGGNQPQHF.

The rearrangement joins TRBV20-1 to TRBJ1-5, with D tentatively TRBD1 (6 bases). Germline loops: CDR1 DFQATT, CDR2 SNEGSKA (reference sequence). Trimming shortened V by 5 bases and J by 6 bases, and 11 bases separated the two germline ends. This CDR3 is 12 amino acids long. The CDR3 nucleotides read TGCAGTGCTGGCAGGGGAGGTCAGCCCCAGCATTTT. Its translation is CSAGRGGQPQHF.

This clonotype was seen only a few times. The rearrangement links TRBV24-1 to TRBJ2-3, with TRBD2 matching over 11 bases. V lost 7 bases to trimming and J lost 10 bases; unmatched junction nucleotides: 6. The germline gives CDR1 KGHDR, CDR2 SFDVKD. The CDR3 is 13 amino acids. CDR3 sequence (DNA): TGTGCCACCAGCGATATACTAGCGGGGGCGCAGTATTTT. Amino acids: CATSDILAGAQYF.

Only a few counts were recorded for this clonotype. The genes are TRBV5-6 and TRBJ1-2; maybe TRBD1 (6 bases). Trimming pared 4 bases from V and 10 bases from J, leaving 17 bases between. Germline lookup yields CDR1 SGHDT and CDR2 YYEEEE. The CDR3 covers 13 residues. CDR3 protein: CASSGNRDTYYTF. As DNA, the CDR3 is TGTGCCAGCAGCGGAAACCGGGACACCTACTACACCTTC.

V usage is TRBV5-1 and J usage is TRBJ1-1; possible D gene TRBD1, 5 bases. This CDR3 region has 14 residues. Germline V gives CDR1 SGHRS, CDR2 YFSETQ. V lost 4 bases, J lost 4 bases, and 14 bases lay in between. Here the CDR3 DNA reads TGCGCCAGCAGCCCGAGTGGGGGGGTCACTGAAGCTTTCTTT. Its protein is CASSPSGGVTEAFF.

V and J are TRBV6-1 and TRBJ1-1, with 9 bases that match TRBD1. With V trimmed by 11 bases and J by 1 base, 20 bases remained unmatched. The CDR3 runs 18 residues. Germline V CDR1 and CDR2: MNHNS, SASEGT. CDR3 in amino acids: CASKITPGQGLTNTEAFF. The CDR3 DNA is TGTGCCTCCAAAATTACTCCGGGACAGGGCCTGACGAACACTGAAGCTTTCTTT.

The chain links TRBV20-1 to TRBJ2-7; the match to TRBD1 covers 8 bases. V was clipped by 3 bases and J by 5 bases; unmatched bases: 12. The germline CDR1 and CDR2 sequences are DFQATT and SNEGSKA (reference sequence). The length of the CDR3 is 15 residues. The CDR3 protein is CSASPIDRGGHEQYF. DNA for the CDR3: TGCAGTGCTAGCCCTATCGACAGGGGTGGCCACGAGCAGTACTTC.

The rearrangement joins TRBV29-1 to TRBJ2-2; TRBD1 aligns across 8 bases. CDR1 is SQVTM and CDR2 is ANQGSEA in the germline V gene. The V segment lost 3 bases and the J segment 8 bases; nucleotides outside the gene matches: 2. The CDR3 extends over 12 amino acids. The CDR3 loop is CSVDRGQGELFF. DNA for the CDR3: TGCAGCGTTGACAGGGGGCAGGGGGAGCTGTTTTTT.

This chain links TRBV20-1 with TRBJ2-1; D is tentatively TRBD1 or TRBD2 (5 bases each). The CDR3 contains 12 residues. Trimming left V 4 bases short and J 10 bases short, with 14 bases between. Germline CDR1 is DFQATT and CDR2 is SNEGSKA (reference sequence). CDR3 nucleotide sequence: TGCAGTGCTATTAGAGGGGCGGGCGAGCAGTTCTTC. Translated, it gives CSAIRGAGEQFF.

CDR3 residues: CASNQESGNTIYF. For the CDR3, the DNA is TGTGCCAGCAACCAGGAATCTGGAAACACCATATATTTT. This sequence joins TRBV7-9 and TRBJ1-3, with D uncertain. From germline, CDR1 is SEHNR and CDR2 FQNEAQ (reference sequence). The CDR3 is 13 residues long. Trimming removed 7 bases at V and 1 base at J, with 8 bases between. Filled out from reference TRBV7-9 and TRBJ1-3, the complete variable domain reads DTGVSQNPRHKITKRGQNVTFRCDPISEHNRLYWYRQTLGQGPEFLTYFQNEAQLEKSRLLSDRFSAERPKGSFSTLEIQRTEQGDSAMYLCASNQESGNTIYFGEGSWLTVV.

The chain has TRBV6-1 and TRBJ1-3; possibly TRBD1 for D (5 bases). Trimming took off 4 bases at V and 1 base at J, with 14 bases between the two ends. The CDR3 length is 16 residues. Germline CDR1 is MNHNS and CDR2 is SASEGT. The CDR3 loop is CASSAIIRGSGNTIYF. The DNA of the CDR3 is TGTGCCAGCAGTGCAATAATACGGGGGTCTGGAAACACCATATATTTT.

This clonotype was detected a few times. The chain couples TRBV20-1 to TRBJ1-5, with D possibly being TRBD1 (6 bases). CDR3 size: 13 residues. The V gene lost 6 bases and the J gene lost 3 bases, with 12 bases spanning the gap. CDR1 is DFQATT, CDR2 SNEGSKA, per germline (reference sequence). The CDR3 sequence is CSALRDINQPQHF. Written as DNA, the CDR3 is TGCAGTGCATTGCGGGACATCAATCAGCCCCAGCATTTT.

The V and J genes are TRBV7-3 and TRBJ2-2, with 9 positions matching TRBD2. This CDR3 contains 17 residues. Germline CDR1 is SGHTA and CDR2 is FQGTGA. J lost 4 bases, V lost 5 bases, and 11 bases had no gene match. CDR3 sequence reads: CASSPRGGAGGTGELFF. Written as DNA, the CDR3 is TGTGCCAGCAGCCCGCGGGGGGGAGCGGGAGGCACCGGGGAGCTGTTTTTT.

V gene TRBV2 combines with J gene TRBJ1-5; D remains ambiguous. The germline V gene has CDR1 SNHLY and CDR2 FYNNEI. This CDR3 is 15 amino acids long. Trimming took 3 bases from V and 1 from J, leaving 10 bases between them. For the CDR3, the DNA is TGTGCCAGCAGTGACCAAACACTGAGCAATCAGCCCCAGCATTTT. It codes for CASSDQTLSNQPQHF.

The rearrangement joins TRBV20-1 to TRBJ1-3; D is undetermined. CDR3 length: 13 amino acids. CDR1 DFQATT and CDR2 SNEGSKA come from the germline V gene (reference sequence). V was cut by 3 bases and J by 0 bases, with 6 bases left in between. Here the CDR3 reads CSARVSSGNTIYF. CDR3 coding DNA: TGCAGTGCTAGGGTCAGCTCTGGAAACACCATATATTTT.

The chain employs TRBV2 and TRBJ1-1; unclear D gene. The germline gives CDR1 SNHLY, CDR2 FYNNEI. Trimming took 6 bases from V and 0 from J, leaving 14 bases between them. The CDR3 sequence is 15 residues long. CDR3 DNA: TGTGCCAGCAGACCAACAGCGACGTTGAACACTGAAGCTTTCTTT. Translation: CASRPTATLNTEAFF.

This clonotype was seen a few times. The chain recombines TRBV27 with TRBJ1-6, with D uncertain. Germline loops: CDR1 MNHEY, CDR2 SMNVEV (reference sequence). The CDR3 loop spans 16 amino acids. Trimming left V 0 bases short and J 0 bases short, with 6 bases between. The CDR3 sequence: CASSLSWGSYNSPLHF. The CDR3 nucleotides read TGTGCCAGCAGTTTATCGTGGGGCTCCTATAATTCACCCCTCCACTTT.

The genes are TRBV6-5 and TRBJ1-2; 12 bases fit TRBD1. The CDR3 spans 18 residues. Unmatched junction bases numbered 15, after V lost 4 bases and J lost 6 bases. The germline gives CDR1 MNHEY, CDR2 SVGAGI. CDR3 protein: CASSSPPGTGGNKNGYTF. The CDR3 DNA reads TGTGCCAGCAGTTCTCCCCCCGGGACAGGGGGCAATAAAAATGGCTACACCTTC.

A few counts support this clonotype. The rearrangement uses TRBV15 and TRBJ2-7, with TRBD2 as a possible D gene (6 bases). Germline V CDR1 and CDR2: LNHNV, YYDKDF (reference sequence). This CDR3 is built from 17 residues. Between the trimmed V and J ends, which lost 1 base and 4 bases, there was a span of 20 bases. The CDR3 DNA sequence: TGTGCCACCAGCAGAGGAACAGCCACGGAGGGAAGTTACGAGCAGTACTTC. Protein product: CATSRGTATEGSYEQYF.